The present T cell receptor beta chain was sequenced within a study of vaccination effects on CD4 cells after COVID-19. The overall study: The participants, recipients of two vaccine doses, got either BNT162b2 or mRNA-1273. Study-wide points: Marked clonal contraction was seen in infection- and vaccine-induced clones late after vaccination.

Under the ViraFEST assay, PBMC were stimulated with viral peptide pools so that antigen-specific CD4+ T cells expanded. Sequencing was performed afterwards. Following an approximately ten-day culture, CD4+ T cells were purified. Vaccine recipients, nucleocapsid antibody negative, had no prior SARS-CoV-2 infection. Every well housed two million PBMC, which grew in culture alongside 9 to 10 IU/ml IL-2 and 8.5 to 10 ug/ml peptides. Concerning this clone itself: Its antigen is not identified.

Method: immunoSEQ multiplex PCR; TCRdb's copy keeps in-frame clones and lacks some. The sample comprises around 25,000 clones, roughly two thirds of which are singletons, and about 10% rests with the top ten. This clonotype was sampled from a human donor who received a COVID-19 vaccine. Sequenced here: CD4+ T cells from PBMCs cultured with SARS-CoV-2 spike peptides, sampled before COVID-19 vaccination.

As DNA, the CDR3 is TGTGCCAGCGGGCTAGCAGGCTACGAGCAGTACTTC. As protein: CASGLAGYEQYF. The chain links TRBV7-2 to TRBJ2-7, with D perhaps matching TRBD2 (5 bases). CDR3 length: 12 amino acids. The V and J ends lost 8 bases and 3 bases respectively, with 11 bases between them. Per germline, CDR1 SGHTA and CDR2 FQGNSA.